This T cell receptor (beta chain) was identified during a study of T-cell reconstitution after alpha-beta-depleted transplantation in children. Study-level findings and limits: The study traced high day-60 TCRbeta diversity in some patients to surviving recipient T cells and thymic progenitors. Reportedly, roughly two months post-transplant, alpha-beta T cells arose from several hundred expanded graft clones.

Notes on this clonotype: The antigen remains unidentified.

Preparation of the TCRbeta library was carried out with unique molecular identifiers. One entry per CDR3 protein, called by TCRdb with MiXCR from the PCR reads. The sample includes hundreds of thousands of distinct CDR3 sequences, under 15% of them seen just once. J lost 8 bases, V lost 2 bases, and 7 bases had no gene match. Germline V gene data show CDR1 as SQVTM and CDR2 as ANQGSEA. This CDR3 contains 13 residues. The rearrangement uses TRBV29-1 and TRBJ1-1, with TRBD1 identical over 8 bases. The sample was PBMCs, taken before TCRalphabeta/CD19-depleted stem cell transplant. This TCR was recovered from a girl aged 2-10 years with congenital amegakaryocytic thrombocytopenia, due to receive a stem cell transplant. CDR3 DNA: TGCAGCGTTGAAACAGGGGGGAACTTGGAAGCTTTCTTT. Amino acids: CSVETGGNLEAFF.